These T cell receptor beta chains were read from a single sample in a study of T cell responses to AZD1222 COVID-19 vaccine. Some clones are missing from TCRdb's copy, which holds only in-frame ones; the method was immunoSEQ multiplex PCR. The sample shows around 100,000 clones, roughly 90% of them seen only once. Sequencing used peripheral blood, obtained on day 0 of AZD1222 vaccination. All receptors come from an adult in good health. Both conserved end residues are part of each CDR3. Each record gives: J gene, V gene, clone size, D gene, CDR3 DNA, CDR3 protein. D genes are given only for firm matches. The listing skips clone size in some rows; elsewhere it reads once, few, many or a size class.

>TRBJ1-2|TRBV4-3|.|TRBD1
TGCGCCAGCAGCCAAGATCTTCCGAAAGACAGGGGGTGGCCCTACTATGGCTACACCTTC
CASSQDLPKDRGWPYYGYTF
>TRBJ1-1|TRBV29-1|.|.
TGCAGCGCCAACAGGGCGGACCAAAACACTGAAGCTTTCTTT
CSANRADQNTEAFF
>TRBJ1-6|TRBV9|few|.
TGTGCCAGCAGCGGCCTCGGGGAGGAGGGGTCACCCCTCCACTTT
CASSGLGEEGSPLHF
>TRBJ2-7|TRBV27|few|.
TGTGCCAGCAGTTTTTCTCCGGGACGGACGACCTACGAGCAGTACTTC
CASSFSPGRTTYEQYF
>TRBJ1-1|TRBV7-2|.|TRBD1
TGTGCCAGCAGCGACGACAGGGGAAGTACTGAAGCTTTCTTT
CASSDDRGSTEAFF
>TRBJ2-2|TRBV7-8|.|.
TGTGCCAGCAGCTTAGTACCAACCGGGGAGCTGTTTTTT
CASSLVPTGELFF
>TRBJ1-6|TRBV6-1|.|.
TGTGCCAGCAGTGAGCAGAATAATTCACCCCTCCACTTT
CASSEQNNSPLHF
>TRBJ2-7|TRBV3-1/TRBV3-2|.|.
TGTGCCAGCAGCCCCCCCCGACGGGGAGTTGCCTACGAGCAGTACTTC
CASSPPRRGVAYEQYF
>TRBJ2-1|TRBV7-2|.|TRBD2
TGTGCCAGCAGCAAAGGACTAGCGTGGATCGGCGATGAGCAGTTCTTC
CASSKGLAWIGDEQFF
>TRBJ1-6|TRBV7-9|.|.
TGTGCCAGCAGCTTAGCGTCCGGGGGCGTGAATTCACCCCTCCACTTT
CASSLASGGVNSPLHF
>TRBJ2-3|TRBV3-1/TRBV3-2|.|.
TGTGCCAGCAGCCCACGACTTAGCGGCGGAAGCACAGATACGCAGTATTTT
CASSPRLSGGSTDTQYF
>TRBJ2-2|TRBV3-1/TRBV3-2|.|.
TGTGCCAGCAGCCAAGAGACACCGAACACCGGGGAGCTGTTTTTT
CASSQETPNTGELFF
>TRBJ1-4|TRBV4-2|.|.
TGTGCCAGCAGCCCCGGGGGCCCAACTAATGAAAAACTGTTTTTT
CASSPGGPTNEKLFF
>TRBJ2-3|TRBV13|once|TRBD2
TGTGCCAGCAGCCAACCAAGGTCGACTAGCGGGGCTTCAGATACGCAGTATTTT
CASSQPRSTSGASDTQYF
>TRBJ1-5|TRBV10-2|once|.
TGCGCCAGCAGTGCGGCGCAGAATAGCAATCAGCCCCAGCATTTT
CASSAAQNSNQPQHF
>TRBJ2-7|TRBV9|.|.
TGTGCCAGCAGCGAGGGGATATCCCCCTACGAGCAGTACTTC
CASSEGISPYEQYF
>TRBJ1-6|TRBV9|.|.
TGTGCCAGCAGCAGGGACGGGACCTATAATTCACCCCTCCACTTT
CASSRDGTYNSPLHF
>TRBJ1-5|TRBV18|.|TRBD1
TGTGCCAGCTCTCCCACAGGGGGCGGGAATCAGCCCCAGCATTTT
CASSPTGGGNQPQHF
>TRBJ1-6|TRBV19|.|TRBD1
TGTGCCAGTAACCCCGGGACAGCAAATTCACCCCTCCACTTT
CASNPGTANSPLHF
>TRBJ2-2|TRBV7-3|.|.
TGTGCCAGCAGCTTAGGTGCAGACACCGGGGAGCTGTTTTTT
CASSLGADTGELFF
>TRBJ2-3|TRBV7-3|.|.
TGTGCCAGCAGCCGGCGGACAACGGGACTCACAGATACGCAGTATTTT
CASSRRTTGLTDTQYF
>TRBJ2-7|TRBV7-2|.|TRBD1
TGTGCCAGCAGCTTGACAGGGTATGAGCAGTACTTC
CASSLTGYEQYF
>TRBJ1-5|TRBV28|.|.
TGTGCCAGCAGTTCTAGCCAGGTATCTCGCAATCAGCCCCAGCATTTT
CASSSSQVSRNQPQHF
>TRBJ1-2|TRBV6-5|.|.
TGTGCCAGCAGTTTCTCAGGGAATCTGGCTGGCTACACCTTC
CASSFSGNLAGYTF
>TRBJ2-7|TRBV11-3|.|TRBD2
TGTGCCAGCAGCTCGGGACTAGGGACCGACTACGAGCAGTACTTC
CASSSGLGTDYEQYF
>TRBJ1-6|TRBV4-1|.|.
TGCGCCAGCAGCCAAGATCCGCGAAGCTATTCACCCCTCCACTTT
CASSQDPRSYSPLHF
>TRBJ1-3|TRBV5-1|once|TRBD1
TGCGCCAGCAGACTACCTCGGACAGGGGGAGTGGGTGGAAACACCATATATTTT
CASRLPRTGGVGGNTIYF
>TRBJ2-2|TRBV7-3|.|.
TGTGCCAGCAGCGCCACTTCAGGGACCGGGGAGCTGTTTTTT
CASSATSGTGELFF
>TRBJ1-2|TRBV5-1|.|.
TGCGCCAGCAGATCTATAAGCGATGGAGGCTACACCTTC
CASRSISDGGYTF
>TRBJ1-5|TRBV5-6|.|.
TGTGCCAGCAGCTTGAGCAGAAATCAGCCCCAGCATTTT
CASSLSRNQPQHF
>TRBJ1-3|TRBV11-2|.|TRBD1
TGTGCCAGCAGCTCCTTGTGGACAGGCGGAAACACCATATATTTT
CASSSLWTGGNTIYF
>TRBJ1-4|TRBV18|few|TRBD1
TGTGCCAGCTCACCAAAGCAGGGGGCCACGGTTAATGAAAAACTGTTTTTT
CASSPKQGATVNEKLFF
>TRBJ1-1|TRBV12-3/TRBV12-4|.|.
TGTGCCAGCAGTCCAACAGGGAACACTGAAGCTTTCTTT
CASSPTGNTEAFF